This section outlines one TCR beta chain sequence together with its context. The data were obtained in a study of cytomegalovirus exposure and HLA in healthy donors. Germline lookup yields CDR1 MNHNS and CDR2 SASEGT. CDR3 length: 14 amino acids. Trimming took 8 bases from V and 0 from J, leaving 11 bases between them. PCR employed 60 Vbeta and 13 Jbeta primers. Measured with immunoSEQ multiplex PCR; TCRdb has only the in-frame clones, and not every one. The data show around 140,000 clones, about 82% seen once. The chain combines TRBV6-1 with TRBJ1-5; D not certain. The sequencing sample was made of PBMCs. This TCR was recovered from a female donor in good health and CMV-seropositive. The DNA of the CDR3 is TGTGCCAGCGTCGTGAGTTATAGCAATCAGCCCCAGCATTTT. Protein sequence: CASVVSYSNQPQHF.